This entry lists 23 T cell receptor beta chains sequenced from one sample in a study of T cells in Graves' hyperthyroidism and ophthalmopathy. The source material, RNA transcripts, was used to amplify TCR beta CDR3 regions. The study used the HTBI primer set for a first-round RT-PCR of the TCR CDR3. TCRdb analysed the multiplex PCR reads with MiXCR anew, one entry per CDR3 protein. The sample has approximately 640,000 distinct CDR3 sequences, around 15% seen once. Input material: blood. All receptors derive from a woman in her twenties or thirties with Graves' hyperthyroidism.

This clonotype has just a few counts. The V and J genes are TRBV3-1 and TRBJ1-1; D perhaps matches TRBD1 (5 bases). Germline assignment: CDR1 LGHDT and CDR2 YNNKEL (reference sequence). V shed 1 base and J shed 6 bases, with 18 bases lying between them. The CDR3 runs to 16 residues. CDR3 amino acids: CASSQAAPWGYAEAFF. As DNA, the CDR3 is TGTGCCAGCAGCCAAGCGGCCCCTTGGGGGTACGCTGAAGCTTTCTTT.

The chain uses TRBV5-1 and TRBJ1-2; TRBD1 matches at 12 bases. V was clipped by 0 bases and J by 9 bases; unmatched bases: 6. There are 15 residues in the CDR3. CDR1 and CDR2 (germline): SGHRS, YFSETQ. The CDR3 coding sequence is TGCGCCAGCAGCTTGGCGGGACAGGGGGCATATCGCTACACCTTC. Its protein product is CASSLAGQGAYRYTF.

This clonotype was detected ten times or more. The CDR3 DNA reads as TGTGCCTGGAGTGTATATGGGGAGCAGTACTTC. Translation: CAWSVYGEQYF. The chain recombines TRBV30 with TRBJ2-7; D is unclear. CDR1 is GTSNPN, CDR2 SVGIG, per germline (reference sequence). V was shortened by 0 bases and J by 7 bases, with 7 bases between the two germline ends. The CDR3 consists of 11 residues.

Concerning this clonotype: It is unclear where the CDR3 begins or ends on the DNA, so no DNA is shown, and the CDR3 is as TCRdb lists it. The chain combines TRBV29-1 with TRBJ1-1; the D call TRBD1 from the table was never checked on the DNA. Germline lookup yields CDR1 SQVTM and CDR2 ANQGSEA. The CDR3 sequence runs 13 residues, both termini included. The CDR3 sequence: CSVAGGAHTEALF.

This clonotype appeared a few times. The CDR3 nucleotides are TGCAGTGCCAAGACTAGCGGGAAATCAAGCAATGAGCAGTTCTTC. Its translation is CSAKTSGKSSNEQFF. V is TRBV20-1 and J is TRBJ2-1; 11 nucleotides agree with TRBD2. CDR3 length: 15 amino acids. V lost 6 bases, J lost 6 bases, and 10 bases stayed unmatched. From germline, CDR1 is DFQATT and CDR2 SNEGSKA (reference sequence).

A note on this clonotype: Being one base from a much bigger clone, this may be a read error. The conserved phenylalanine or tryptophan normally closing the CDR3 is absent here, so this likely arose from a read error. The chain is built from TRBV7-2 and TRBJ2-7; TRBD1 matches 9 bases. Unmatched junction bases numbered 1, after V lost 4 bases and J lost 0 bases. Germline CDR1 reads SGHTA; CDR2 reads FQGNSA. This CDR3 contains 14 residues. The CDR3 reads CASSSTGGSYEQYL. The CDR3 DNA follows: TGTGCCAGCAGCTCGACAGGGGGCTCCTACGAGCAGTACCTC.

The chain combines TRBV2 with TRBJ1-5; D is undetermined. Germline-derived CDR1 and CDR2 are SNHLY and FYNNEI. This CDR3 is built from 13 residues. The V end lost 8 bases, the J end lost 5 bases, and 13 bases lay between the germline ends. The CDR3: CASAEGRHQPQHF. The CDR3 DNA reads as TGTGCCAGCGCCGAGGGCCGTCATCAGCCCCAGCATTTT. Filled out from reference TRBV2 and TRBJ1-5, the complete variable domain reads EPEVTQTPSHQVTQMGQEVILRCVPISNHLYFYWYRQILGQKVEFLVSFYNNEISEKSEIFDDQFSVERPDGSNFTLKIRSTKLEDSAMYFCASAEGRHQPQHFGDGTRLSIL.

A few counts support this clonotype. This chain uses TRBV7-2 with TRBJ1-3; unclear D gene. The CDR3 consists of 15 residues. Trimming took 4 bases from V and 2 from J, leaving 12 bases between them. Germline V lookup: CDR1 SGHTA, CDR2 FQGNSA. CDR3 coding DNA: TGTGCCAGCAGCTGGGTCTCGGACCCTGGAAACACCATATATTTT. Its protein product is CASSWVSDPGNTIYF.

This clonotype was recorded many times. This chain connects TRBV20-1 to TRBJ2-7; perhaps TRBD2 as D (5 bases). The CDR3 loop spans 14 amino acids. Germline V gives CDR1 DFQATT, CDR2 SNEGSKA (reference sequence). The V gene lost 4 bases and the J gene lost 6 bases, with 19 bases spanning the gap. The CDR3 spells CSAKRGPSMGEQYF. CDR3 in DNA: TGCAGTGCTAAACGAGGGCCATCGATGGGCGAGCAGTACTTC.

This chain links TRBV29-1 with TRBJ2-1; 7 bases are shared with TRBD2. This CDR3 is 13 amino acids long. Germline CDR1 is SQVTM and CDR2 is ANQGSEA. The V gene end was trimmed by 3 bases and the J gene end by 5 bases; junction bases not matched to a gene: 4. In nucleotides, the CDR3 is TGCAGCGTTGACAGCGGGGCTAACAATGAGCAGTTCTTC. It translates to CSVDSGANNEQFF.

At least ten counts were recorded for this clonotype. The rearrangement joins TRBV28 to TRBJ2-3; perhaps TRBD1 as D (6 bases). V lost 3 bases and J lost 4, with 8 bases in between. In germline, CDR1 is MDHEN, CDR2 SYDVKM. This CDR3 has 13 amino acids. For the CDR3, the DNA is TGTGCCAGCAGTTTTACAGGGTCAGATACGCAGTATTTT. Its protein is CASSFTGSDTQYF.

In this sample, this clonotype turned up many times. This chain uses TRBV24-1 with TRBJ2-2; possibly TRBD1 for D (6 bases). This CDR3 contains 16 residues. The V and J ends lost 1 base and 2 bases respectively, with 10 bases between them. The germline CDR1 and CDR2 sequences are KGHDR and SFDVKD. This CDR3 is CATSDLKDSNTGELFF. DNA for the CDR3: TGTGCCACCAGTGATTTAAAGGACAGCAACACCGGGGAGCTGTTTTTT.

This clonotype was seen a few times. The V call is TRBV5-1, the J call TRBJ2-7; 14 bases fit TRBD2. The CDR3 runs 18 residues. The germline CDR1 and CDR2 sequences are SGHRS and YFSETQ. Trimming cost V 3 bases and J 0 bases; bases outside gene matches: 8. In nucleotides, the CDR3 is TGCGCCAGCAGCTCCCGGACTAGCGGGAGGTTCAGCTCCTACGAGCAGTACTTC. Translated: CASSSRTSGRFSSYEQYF.

CDR3: CASSPGQVSGANVLTF. The CDR3 nucleotides read TGTGCCAGCAGCCCGGGACAGGTTTCTGGGGCCAACGTCCTGACTTTC. The chain employs TRBV7-2 and TRBJ2-6, with 8 bases identical to TRBD1. CDR3 length: 16 amino acids. The germline gives CDR1 SGHTA, CDR2 FQGNSA. After removal of 5 bases from V and 1 base from J, the junction contained 4 bases not matched to a gene.

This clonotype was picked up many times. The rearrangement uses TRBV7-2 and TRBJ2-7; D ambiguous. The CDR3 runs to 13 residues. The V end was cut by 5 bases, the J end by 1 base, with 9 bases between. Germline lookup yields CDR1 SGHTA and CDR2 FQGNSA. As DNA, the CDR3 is TGTGCCAGCAGCCAATACCGGTCCTACGAGCAGTACTTC. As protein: CASSQYRSYEQYF.

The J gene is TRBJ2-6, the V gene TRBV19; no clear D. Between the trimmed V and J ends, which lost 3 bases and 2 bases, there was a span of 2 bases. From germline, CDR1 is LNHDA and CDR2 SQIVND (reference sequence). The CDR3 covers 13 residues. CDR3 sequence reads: CASSITGANVLTF. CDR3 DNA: TGTGCCAGTAGTATTACTGGGGCCAACGTCCTGACTTTC.

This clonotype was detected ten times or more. The CDR3 DNA sequence: TGTGCCAGCAGCACCCGCACAGATACGCAGTATTTT. Its protein is CASSTRTDTQYF. The genes are TRBV7-2 and TRBJ2-3; no clear D gene. The V and J ends lost 5 bases and 1 base respectively, with 4 bases between them. The CDR3 has 12 amino acids. Germline lookup yields CDR1 SGHTA and CDR2 FQGNSA.

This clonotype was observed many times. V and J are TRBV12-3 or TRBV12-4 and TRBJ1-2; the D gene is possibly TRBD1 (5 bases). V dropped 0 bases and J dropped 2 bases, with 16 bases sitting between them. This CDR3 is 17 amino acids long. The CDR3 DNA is TGTGCCAGCAGTTTAGCGCTGGGGGGAACAAGAAACTATGGCTACACCTTC. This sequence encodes CASSLALGGTRNYGYTF.

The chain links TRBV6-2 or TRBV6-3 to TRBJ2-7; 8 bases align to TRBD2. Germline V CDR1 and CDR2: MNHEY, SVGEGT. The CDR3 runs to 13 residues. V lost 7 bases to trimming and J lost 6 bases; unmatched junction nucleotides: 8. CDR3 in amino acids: CASTRGLVGEQYF. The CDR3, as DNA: TGTGCCAGCACCCGGGGACTAGTGGGCGAGCAGTACTTC.

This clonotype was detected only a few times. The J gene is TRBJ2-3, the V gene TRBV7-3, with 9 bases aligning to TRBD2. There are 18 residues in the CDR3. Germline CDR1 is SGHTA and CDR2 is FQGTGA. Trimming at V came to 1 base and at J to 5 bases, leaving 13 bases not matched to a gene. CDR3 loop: CASSLSPPGGRAGDTQYF. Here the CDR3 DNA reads TGTGCCAGCAGCTTAAGCCCACCCGGCGGGAGGGCCGGAGATACGCAGTATTTT.

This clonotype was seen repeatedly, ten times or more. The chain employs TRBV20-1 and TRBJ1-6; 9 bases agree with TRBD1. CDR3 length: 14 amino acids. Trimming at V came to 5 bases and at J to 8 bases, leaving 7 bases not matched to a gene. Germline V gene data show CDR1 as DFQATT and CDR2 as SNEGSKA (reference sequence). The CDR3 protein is CSAYDRGNDSPLHF. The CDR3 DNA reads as TGCAGTGCTTATGACAGGGGGAATGATTCACCCCTCCACTTT.

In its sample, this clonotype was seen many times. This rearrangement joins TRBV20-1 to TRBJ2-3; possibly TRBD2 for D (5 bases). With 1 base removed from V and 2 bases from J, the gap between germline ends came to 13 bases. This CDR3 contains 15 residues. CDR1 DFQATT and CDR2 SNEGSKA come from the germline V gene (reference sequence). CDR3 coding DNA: TGCAGTGCTAGAGCTTCACAGCGGTCCACAGATACGCAGTATTTT. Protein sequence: CSARASQRSTDTQYF.

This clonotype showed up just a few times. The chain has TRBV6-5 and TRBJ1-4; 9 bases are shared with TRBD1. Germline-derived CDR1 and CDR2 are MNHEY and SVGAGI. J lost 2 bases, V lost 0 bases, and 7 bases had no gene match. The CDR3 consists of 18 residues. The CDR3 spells CASSYSDYRGPTNEKLFF. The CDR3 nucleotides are TGTGCCAGCAGTTACTCAGATTACAGGGGGCCGACTAATGAAAAACTGTTTTTT.